This T cell receptor beta chain was sequenced in a study of T-cell memory formation after mild COVID-19. 5'RACE primed from the constant segment yielded TCR alpha and TCR beta cDNA libraries bearing sample barcodes and UMIs. TCRdb re-called the 5' RACE reads with MiXCR, one entry per CDR3 protein. The sample yields about 540,000 distinct CDR3 sequences, roughly 22% seen once. Germline V lookup: CDR1 SGHTA, CDR2 FQGNSA. This CDR3 contains 15 residues. With 5 bases clipped from V and 5 bases from J, the junction kept 7 bases outside the gene matches. This receptor was identified in an adult woman who had mild COVID-19 (a few samples of this study predate the infection). Cell type and time point are not known. The rearrangement links TRBV7-2 to TRBJ2-2, with 8 bases aligning to TRBD2. What was sequenced was PBMCs or a T cell subset sorted from them (not recorded which). As DNA, the CDR3 is TGTGCCAGCAGCCGAGGACTAGCAGCTACCGGGGAGCTGTTTTTT. Protein: CASSRGLAATGELFF.